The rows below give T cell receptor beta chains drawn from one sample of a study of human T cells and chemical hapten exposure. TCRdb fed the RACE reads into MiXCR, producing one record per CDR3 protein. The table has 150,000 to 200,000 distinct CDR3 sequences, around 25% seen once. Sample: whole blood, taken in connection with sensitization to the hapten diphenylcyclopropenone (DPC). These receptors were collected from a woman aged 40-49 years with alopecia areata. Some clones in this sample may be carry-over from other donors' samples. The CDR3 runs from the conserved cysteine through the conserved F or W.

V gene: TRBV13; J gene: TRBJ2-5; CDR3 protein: CASSRRDSQETQYF
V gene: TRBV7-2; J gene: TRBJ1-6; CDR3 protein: CASRKARVSFSPLHF
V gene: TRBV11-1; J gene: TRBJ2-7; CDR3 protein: CASSRWGEQYF
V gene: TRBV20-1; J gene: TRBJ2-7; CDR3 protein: CSARDRGTGLNEQYF
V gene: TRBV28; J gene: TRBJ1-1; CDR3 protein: CASSYRQGAWAFF
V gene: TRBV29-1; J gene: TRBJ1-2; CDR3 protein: CSGFYGYTF
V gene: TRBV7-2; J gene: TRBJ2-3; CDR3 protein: CASSLYARGSGPQYF
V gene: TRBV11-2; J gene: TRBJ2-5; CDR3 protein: CASSSRVGVGSGETQSF
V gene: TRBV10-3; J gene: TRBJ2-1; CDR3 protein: CAIRFSGSSDEQFF
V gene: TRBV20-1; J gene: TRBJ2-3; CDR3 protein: CSVTSHRGDTQYF
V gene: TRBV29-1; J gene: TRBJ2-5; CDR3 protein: CSVEEGHETQYF
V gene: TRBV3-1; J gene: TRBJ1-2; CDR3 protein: CASRAAGSANYGYTF
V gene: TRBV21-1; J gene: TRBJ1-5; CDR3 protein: CASSKGDQRNQPQHF